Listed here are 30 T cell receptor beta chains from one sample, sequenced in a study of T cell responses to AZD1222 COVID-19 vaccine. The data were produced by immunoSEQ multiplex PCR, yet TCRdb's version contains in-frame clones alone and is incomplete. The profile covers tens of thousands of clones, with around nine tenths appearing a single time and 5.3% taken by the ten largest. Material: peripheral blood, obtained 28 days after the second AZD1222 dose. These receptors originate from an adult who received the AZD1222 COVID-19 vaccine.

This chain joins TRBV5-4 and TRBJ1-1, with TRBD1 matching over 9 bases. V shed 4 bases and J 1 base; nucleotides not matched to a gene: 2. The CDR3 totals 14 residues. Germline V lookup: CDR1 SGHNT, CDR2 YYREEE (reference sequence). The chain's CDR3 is CASSLTGGNTEAFF. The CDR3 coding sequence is TGTGCCAGCAGCCTGACAGGGGGGAACACTGAAGCTTTCTTT.

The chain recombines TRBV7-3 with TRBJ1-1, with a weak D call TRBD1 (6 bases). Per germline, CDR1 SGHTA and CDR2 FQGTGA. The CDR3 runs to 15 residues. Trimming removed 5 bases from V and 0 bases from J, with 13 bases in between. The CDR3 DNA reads TGTGCCAGCAGCAGAGGGGGTCCCTTGAACACTGAAGCTTTCTTT. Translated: CASSRGGPLNTEAFF.

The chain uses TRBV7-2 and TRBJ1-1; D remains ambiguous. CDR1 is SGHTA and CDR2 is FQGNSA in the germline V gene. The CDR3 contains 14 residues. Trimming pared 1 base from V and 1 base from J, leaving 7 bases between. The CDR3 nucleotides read TGTGCCAGCAGCTTAGTATGGCGGAACACTGAAGCTTTCTTT. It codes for CASSLVWRNTEAFF.

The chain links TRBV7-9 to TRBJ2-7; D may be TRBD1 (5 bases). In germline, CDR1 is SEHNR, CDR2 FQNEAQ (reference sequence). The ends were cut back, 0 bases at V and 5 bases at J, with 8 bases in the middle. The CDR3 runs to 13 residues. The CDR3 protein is CASSLALGDEQYF. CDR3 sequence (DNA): TGTGCCAGCAGCTTAGCGCTAGGGGACGAGCAGTACTTC.

CDR3 sequence: CAIRGGPGGTASYEQYF. DNA for the CDR3: TGTGCCATCCGAGGTGGCCCCGGGGGGACAGCTTCCTACGAGCAGTACTTC. The chain carries TRBV10-3 and TRBJ2-7; D tentatively fits TRBD1 or TRBD2 (7 bases each). This CDR3 is 17 amino acids long. CDR1 is ENHRY and CDR2 is SYGVKD in the germline V gene. V gave up 8 bases and J gave up 1 base, with 24 bases separating them.

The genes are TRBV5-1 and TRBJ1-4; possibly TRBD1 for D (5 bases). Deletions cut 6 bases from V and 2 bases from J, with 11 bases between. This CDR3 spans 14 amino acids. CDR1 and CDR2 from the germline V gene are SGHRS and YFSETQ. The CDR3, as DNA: TGCGCCAGCACTGCAGGGTCCACTAATGAAAAACTGTTTTTT. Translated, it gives CASTAGSTNEKLFF.

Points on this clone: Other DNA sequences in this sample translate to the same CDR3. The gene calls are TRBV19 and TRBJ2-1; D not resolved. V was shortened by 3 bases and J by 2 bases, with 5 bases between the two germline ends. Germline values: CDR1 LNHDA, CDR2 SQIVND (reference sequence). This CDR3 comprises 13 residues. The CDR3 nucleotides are TGTGCCAGTAGTATTGGGACCTACAATGAGCAGTTCTTC. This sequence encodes CASSIGTYNEQFF.

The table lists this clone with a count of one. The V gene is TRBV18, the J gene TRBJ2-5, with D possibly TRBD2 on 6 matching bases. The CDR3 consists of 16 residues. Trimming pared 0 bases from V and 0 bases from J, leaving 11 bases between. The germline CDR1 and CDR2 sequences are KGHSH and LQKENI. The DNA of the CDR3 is TGTGCCAGCTCACCACCCACCGGGGGATACCAAGAGACCCAGTACTTC. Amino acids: CASSPPTGGYQETQYF. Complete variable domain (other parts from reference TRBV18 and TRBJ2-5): NAGVMQNPRHLVRRRGQEARLRCSPMKGHSHVYWYRQLPEEGLKFMVYLQKENIIDESGMPKERFSAEFPKEGPSILRIQQVVRGDSAAYFCASSPPTGGYQETQYFGPGTRLLVL.

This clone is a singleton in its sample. CDR3: CSVDLGGSYEQYF. As DNA, the CDR3 is TGCAGCGTTGATCTGGGGGGGAGTTACGAGCAGTACTTC. The J gene is TRBJ2-7, the V gene TRBV29-1; 7 bases match TRBD2. Germline V gives CDR1 SQVTM, CDR2 ANQGSEA. The CDR3 sequence is 13 residues long. The ends lost 3 bases at V and 4 bases at J; junction bases unmatched: 6.

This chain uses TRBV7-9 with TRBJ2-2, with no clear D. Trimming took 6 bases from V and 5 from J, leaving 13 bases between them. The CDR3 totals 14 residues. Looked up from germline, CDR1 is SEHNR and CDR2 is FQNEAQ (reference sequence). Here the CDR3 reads CASSDLGTTGELFF. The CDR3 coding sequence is TGTGCCAGCAGTGACTTGGGAACAACCGGGGAGCTGTTTTTT.

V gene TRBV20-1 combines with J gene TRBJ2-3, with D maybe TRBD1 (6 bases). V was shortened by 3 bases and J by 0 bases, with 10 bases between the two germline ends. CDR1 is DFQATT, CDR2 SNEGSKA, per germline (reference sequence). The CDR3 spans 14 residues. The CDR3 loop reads CSASGGPSTDTQYF. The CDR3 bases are TGCAGTGCTAGTGGGGGCCCTAGCACAGATACGCAGTATTTT.

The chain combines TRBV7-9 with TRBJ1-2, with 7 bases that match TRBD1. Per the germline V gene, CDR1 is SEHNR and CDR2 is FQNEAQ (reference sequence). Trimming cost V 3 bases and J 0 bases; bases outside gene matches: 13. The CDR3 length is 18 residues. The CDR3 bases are TGTGCCAGCAGCTTTTCCGACAGGGCACGTAATCCTAACTATGGCTACACCTTC. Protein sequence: CASSFSDRARNPNYGYTF.

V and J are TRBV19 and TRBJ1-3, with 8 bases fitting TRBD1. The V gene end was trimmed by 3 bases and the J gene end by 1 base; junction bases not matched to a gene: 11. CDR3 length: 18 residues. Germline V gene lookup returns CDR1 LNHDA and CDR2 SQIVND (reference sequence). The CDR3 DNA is TGTGCCAGTAGTATTAATTTGTCCGGGACAGGATCTGGAAACACCATATATTTT. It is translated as CASSINLSGTGSGNTIYF.

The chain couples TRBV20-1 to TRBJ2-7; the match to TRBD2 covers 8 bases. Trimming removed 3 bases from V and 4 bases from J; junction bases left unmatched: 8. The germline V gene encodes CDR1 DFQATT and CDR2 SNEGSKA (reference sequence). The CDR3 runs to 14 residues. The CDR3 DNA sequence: TGCAGTGCTAGTACCAGCGGGAGTCGTTACGAGCAGTACTTC. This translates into CSASTSGSRYEQYF.

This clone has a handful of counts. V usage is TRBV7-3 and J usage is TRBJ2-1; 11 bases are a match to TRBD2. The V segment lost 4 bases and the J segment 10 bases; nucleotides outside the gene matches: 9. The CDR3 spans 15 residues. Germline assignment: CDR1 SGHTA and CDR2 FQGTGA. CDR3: CASSSTSGAGGEQFF. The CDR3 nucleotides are TGTGCCAGCAGCTCGACTAGCGGGGCCGGGGGCGAGCAGTTCTTC.

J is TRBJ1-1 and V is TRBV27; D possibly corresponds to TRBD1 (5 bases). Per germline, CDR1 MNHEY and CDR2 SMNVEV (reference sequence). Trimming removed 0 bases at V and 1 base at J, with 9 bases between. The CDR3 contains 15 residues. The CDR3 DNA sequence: TGTGCCAGCAGTTTATCGGGGGATGGGAACACTGAAGCTTTCTTT. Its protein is CASSLSGDGNTEAFF.

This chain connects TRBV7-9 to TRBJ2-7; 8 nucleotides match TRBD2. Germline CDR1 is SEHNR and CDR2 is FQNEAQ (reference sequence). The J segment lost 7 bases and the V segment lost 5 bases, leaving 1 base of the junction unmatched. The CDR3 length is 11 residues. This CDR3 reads CASSPGGEQYF. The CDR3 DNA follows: TGTGCCAGCAGCCCGGGGGGGGAGCAGTACTTC.

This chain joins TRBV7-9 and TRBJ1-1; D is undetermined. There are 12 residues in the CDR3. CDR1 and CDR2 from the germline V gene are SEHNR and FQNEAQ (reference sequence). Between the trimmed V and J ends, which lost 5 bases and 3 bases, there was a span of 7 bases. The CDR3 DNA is TGTGCCAGCAGCCCGGCGGACACTGAAGCTTTCTTT. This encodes CASSPADTEAFF.

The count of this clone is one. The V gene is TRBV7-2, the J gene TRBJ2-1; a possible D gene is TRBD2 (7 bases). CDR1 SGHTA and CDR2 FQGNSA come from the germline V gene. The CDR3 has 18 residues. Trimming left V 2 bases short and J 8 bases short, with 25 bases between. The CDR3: CASSLRTGSGGPTYEQFF. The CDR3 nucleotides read TGTGCCAGCAGCTTAAGAACAGGGTCGGGGGGTCCAACCTATGAGCAGTTCTTC.

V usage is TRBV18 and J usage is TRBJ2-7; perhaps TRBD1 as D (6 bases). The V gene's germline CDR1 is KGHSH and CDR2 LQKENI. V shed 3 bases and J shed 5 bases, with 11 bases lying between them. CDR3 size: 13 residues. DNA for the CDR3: TGTGCCAGCTCACCCGACAGGACGAACGAGCAGTACTTC. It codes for CASSPDRTNEQYF.

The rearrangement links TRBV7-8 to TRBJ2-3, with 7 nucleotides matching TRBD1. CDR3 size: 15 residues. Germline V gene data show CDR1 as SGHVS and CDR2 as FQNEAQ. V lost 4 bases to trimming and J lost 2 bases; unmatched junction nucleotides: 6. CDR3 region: CASSYRDRNTDTQYF. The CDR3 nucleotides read TGTGCCAGCAGCTACCGGGACAGAAACACAGATACGCAGTATTTT.

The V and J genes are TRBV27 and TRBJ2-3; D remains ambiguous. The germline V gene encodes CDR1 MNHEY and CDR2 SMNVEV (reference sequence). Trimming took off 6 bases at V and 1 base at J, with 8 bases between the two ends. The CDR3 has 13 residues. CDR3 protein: CASSDQGTDTQYF. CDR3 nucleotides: TGTGCCAGCAGCGACCAGGGCACAGATACGCAGTATTTT.

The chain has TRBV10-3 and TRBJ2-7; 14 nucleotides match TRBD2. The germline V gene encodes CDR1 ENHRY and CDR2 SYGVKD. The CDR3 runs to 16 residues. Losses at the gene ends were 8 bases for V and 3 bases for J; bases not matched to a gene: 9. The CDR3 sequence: CAIRGTSGRTNYEQYF. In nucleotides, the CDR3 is TGTGCCATCCGGGGGACTAGCGGGAGAACTAACTACGAGCAGTACTTC.

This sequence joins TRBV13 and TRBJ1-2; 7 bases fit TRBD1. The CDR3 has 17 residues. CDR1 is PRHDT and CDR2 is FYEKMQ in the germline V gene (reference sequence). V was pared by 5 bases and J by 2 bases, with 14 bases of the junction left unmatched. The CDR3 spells CASSASISEGGNYGYTF. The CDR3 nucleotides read TGTGCCAGCAGCGCCTCCATCTCAGAAGGGGGCAACTATGGCTACACCTTC.

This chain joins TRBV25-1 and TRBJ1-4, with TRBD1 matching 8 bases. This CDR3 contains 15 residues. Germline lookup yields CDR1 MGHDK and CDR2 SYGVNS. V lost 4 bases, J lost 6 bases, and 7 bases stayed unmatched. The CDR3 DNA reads TGTGCCAGCAGTGGGACCCAGGGGGCCGATGAAAAACTGTTTTTT. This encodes CASSGTQGADEKLFF.

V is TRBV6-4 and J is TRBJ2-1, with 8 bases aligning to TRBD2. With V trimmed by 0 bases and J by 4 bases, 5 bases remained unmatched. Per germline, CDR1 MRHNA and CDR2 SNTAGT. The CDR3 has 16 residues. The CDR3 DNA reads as TGTGCCAGCAGTGACTCCACTAGCGGAGATTACAATGAGCAGTTCTTC. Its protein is CASSDSTSGDYNEQFF.

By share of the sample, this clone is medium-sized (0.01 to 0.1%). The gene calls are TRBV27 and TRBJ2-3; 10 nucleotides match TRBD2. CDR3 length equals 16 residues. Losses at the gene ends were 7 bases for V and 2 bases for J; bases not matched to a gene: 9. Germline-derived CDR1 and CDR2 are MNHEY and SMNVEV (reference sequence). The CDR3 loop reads CASKQREGRVTDTQYF. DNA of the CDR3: TGTGCCAGCAAACAGCGGGAGGGCCGGGTCACAGATACGCAGTATTTT.

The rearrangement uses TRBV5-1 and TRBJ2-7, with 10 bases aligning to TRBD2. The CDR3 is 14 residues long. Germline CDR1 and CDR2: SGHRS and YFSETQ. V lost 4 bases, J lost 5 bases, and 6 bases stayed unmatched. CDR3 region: CASSVGLAGDEQYF. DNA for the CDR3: TGCGCCAGCAGCGTCGGGCTAGCGGGAGACGAGCAGTACTTC.

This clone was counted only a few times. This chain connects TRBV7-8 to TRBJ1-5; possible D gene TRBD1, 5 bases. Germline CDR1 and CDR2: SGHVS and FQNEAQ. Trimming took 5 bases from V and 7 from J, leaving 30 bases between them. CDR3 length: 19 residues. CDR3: CASSPSHGQLTLEGQPQHF. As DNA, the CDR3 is TGTGCCAGCAGCCCCTCCCATGGGCAGCTCACCTTAGAGGGGCAGCCCCAGCATTTT.

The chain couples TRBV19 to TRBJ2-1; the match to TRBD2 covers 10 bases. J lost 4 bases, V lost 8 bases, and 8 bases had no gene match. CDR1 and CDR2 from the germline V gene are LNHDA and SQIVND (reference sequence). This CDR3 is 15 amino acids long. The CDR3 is CASRPLAGIYNEQFF. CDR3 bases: TGTGCCAGTCGGCCACTAGCGGGGATATACAATGAGCAGTTCTTC.